The 21 T cell receptor beta chains below come from one sample, sequenced in a study of blood T cell repertoires in COVID-19 (dated by TCRdb to 2018 to 2021). Library prep was done by the immunoSEQ multiplex PCR assay. TCRdb carries this immuneACCESS record with in-frame sequences only. Its versions omit some clonotypes, under half of them owing to an unresolved V gene in the studies checked, with the rest unexplained. In this sample the table shows under 150,000 clones, almost 90% of which occur a single time. The ten most abundant clones make up about 10% of the sample. Sequenced: peripheral blood. These receptors all stem from a middle-aged man with active or convalescent COVID-19.

V and J are TRBV9 and TRBJ2-1; 10 nucleotides align to TRBD2. The trim removed 4 bases at V and 4 bases at J, leaving 11 bases unmatched. Germline-derived CDR1 and CDR2 are SGDLS and YYNGEE. The CDR3 loop spans 17 amino acids. In DNA form, the CDR3 reads TGTGCCAGCAGCCCCCTAGACCGACTAGCGGGTTACAATGAGCAGTTCTTC. Amino acids: CASSPLDRLAGYNEQFF. Using reference TRBV9 and TRBJ2-1 for the parts outside the CDR3, the full variable domain is DSGVTQTPKHLITATGQRVTLRCSPRSGDLSVYWYQQSLDQGLQFLIQYYNGEERAKGNILERFSAQQFPDLHSELNLSSLELGDSALYFCASSPLDRLAGYNEQFFGPGTRLTVL.

The chain is built from TRBV11-1 and TRBJ2-7; D call uncertain. This CDR3 contains 16 residues. Per the germline V gene, CDR1 is SGHAT and CDR2 is FQDESV (reference sequence). The V gene lost 1 base and the J gene lost 1 base, with 14 bases spanning the gap. The CDR3 nucleotides read TGTGCCAGCAGCTTAGAAGTCGACTTCGGGTCCTACGAGCAGTACTTC. Translated: CASSLEVDFGSYEQYF.

The chain is built from TRBV12-3 or TRBV12-4 and TRBJ1-2; D gene unclear. V was clipped by 10 bases and J by 4 bases, with 4 bases between them. The CDR3 runs to 9 residues. The chain's CDR3 is CATGYGYTF. The CDR3, as DNA: TGTGCCACGGGCTATGGCTACACCTTC.

The J gene is TRBJ2-7, the V gene TRBV6-6; 8 positions match TRBD1. Germline CDR1 MNHNY, CDR2 SVGAGI (reference sequence). The CDR3 extends over 14 amino acids. After removal of 2 bases from V and 2 bases from J, the junction contained 2 bases not matched to a gene. The CDR3 nucleotides read TGTGCCAGCAGTTACCAGGGACAGGCCTACGAGCAGTACTTC. This translates into CASSYQGQAYEQYF.

V is TRBV3-1 (or the pseudogene TRBV3-2) and J is TRBJ2-1, with TRBD2 matching 7 bases. The V gene end was trimmed by 5 bases and the J gene end by 1 base; junction bases not matched to a gene: 2. Germline CDR1 is LGHDT and CDR2 is YNNKEL (reference sequence). CDR3 length: 14 amino acids. CDR3 sequence: CASSVSGSYNEQFF. In nucleotides, the CDR3 is TGTGCCAGCAGCGTTAGCGGGTCCTACAATGAGCAGTTCTTC.

This rearrangement joins TRBV25-1 to TRBJ1-3; TRBD1 matches at 7 bases. Trimming cost V 4 bases and J 0 bases; bases outside gene matches: 9. CDR1 MGHDK and CDR2 SYGVNS come from the germline V gene. The CDR3 loop spans 17 amino acids. Written as DNA, the CDR3 is TGTGCCAGCAGTGCCCCTTGGGGGACAGTCTCTGGAAACACCATATATTTT. Amino acid sequence: CASSAPWGTVSGNTIYF.

This chain joins TRBV12-5 and TRBJ2-1; 13 nucleotides line up with TRBD2. V lost 1 base, J lost 7 bases, and 7 bases stayed unmatched. The CDR3 spans 17 residues. The germline CDR1 and CDR2 sequences are LGHNT and FRNRAP. Here the CDR3 DNA reads TGTGCTAGTGGTTTGGGGACTAGCGGGAGAGTTAAGAATGAGCAGTTCTTC. Protein: CASGLGTSGRVKNEQFF.

The gene calls are TRBV7-2 and TRBJ1-2; 9 nucleotides align to TRBD1. Unmatched junction bases numbered 4, after V lost 4 bases and J lost 4 bases. From germline, CDR1 is SGHTA and CDR2 FQGNSA. The CDR3 contains 14 residues. CDR3 in amino acids: CASSYPGQGYGYTF. In nucleotides, the CDR3 is TGTGCCAGCAGCTATCCGGGACAGGGCTATGGCTACACCTTC.

This rearrangement joins TRBV20-1 to TRBJ1-5, with D possibly TRBD1 on 6 matching bases. The CDR3 has 15 amino acids. V lost 3 bases, J lost 0 bases, and 12 bases lay in between. In germline, CDR1 is DFQATT, CDR2 SNEGSKA (reference sequence). The CDR3: CSASAGHYSNQPQHF. CDR3 nucleotides: TGCAGTGCTAGTGCGGGACACTATAGCAATCAGCCCCAGCATTTT.

The chain is built from TRBV12-3 or TRBV12-4 and TRBJ1-4; D ambiguous. This CDR3 has 12 residues. Trimming shortened V by 7 bases and J by 8 bases, and 11 bases separated the two germline ends. The CDR3 here is CASTSSEEKLFF. Written as DNA, the CDR3 is TGTGCCAGCACATCATCAGAAGAAAAACTGTTTTTT.

This chain uses TRBV28 with TRBJ2-7, with D perhaps TRBD1 (5 bases). CDR1 and CDR2 from the germline V gene are MDHEN and SYDVKM. Between the trimmed V and J ends, which lost 3 bases and 4 bases, there was a span of 7 bases. The CDR3 loop spans 12 amino acids. The CDR3 spells CASSLTVYEQYF. In DNA, the CDR3 is TGTGCCAGCAGTTTGACAGTTTACGAGCAGTACTTC.

The J gene is TRBJ2-3, the V gene TRBV12-3 or TRBV12-4, with TRBD2 identical over 11 bases. The CDR3 runs to 13 residues. The junction had 1 base not matched to a gene; V was cut back by 8 bases and J by 3 bases. The CDR3 coding sequence is TGTGCCAGCCGACTAGCGGGGACAGATACGCAGTATTTT. It codes for CASRLAGTDTQYF.

CDR3 sequence reads: CASSYSGKYNEQFF. The CDR3 nucleotides are TGTGCCAGCAGCTATAGCGGGAAATACAATGAGCAGTTCTTC. The J gene is TRBJ2-1, the V gene TRBV5-4; 8 positions match TRBD2. The germline CDR1 and CDR2 sequences are SGHNT and YYREEE (reference sequence). CDR3 length equals 14 residues. V dropped 3 bases and J dropped 4; count of bases not matched to a gene: 3.

This chain links TRBV4-1 with TRBJ2-7, with 9 bases matching TRBD2. The germline V gene has CDR1 MGHRA and CDR2 YSYEKL. J lost 4 bases, V lost 0 bases, and 22 bases had no gene match. This CDR3 is built from 21 residues. The CDR3 reads CASSQESRGGVSGRYTYEQYF. The CDR3 region has the DNA TGCGCCAGCAGCCAAGAATCCCGCGGGGGGGTTAGCGGGAGATATACTTACGAGCAGTACTTC.

The chain employs TRBV18 and TRBJ2-7, with unresolved D. With 3 bases removed from V and 0 bases from J, the gap between germline ends came to 18 bases. This CDR3 has 17 amino acids. Germline V gene sequence: CDR1 KGHSH, CDR2 LQKENI. CDR3 DNA: TGTGCCAGCTCACCCATTTTTCCTGGCGGTAACTCCTACGAGCAGTACTTC. This encodes CASSPIFPGGNSYEQYF.

This rearrangement joins TRBV15 to TRBJ2-7; maybe TRBD1 (5 bases). The CDR3 loop spans 14 amino acids. Germline values: CDR1 LNHNV, CDR2 YYDKDF (reference sequence). Trimming stripped 0 bases from V and 2 bases from J, with 8 bases between. CDR3 region: CATSRDRGTYEQYF. Written as DNA, the CDR3 is TGTGCCACCAGCAGAGATAGGGGAACCTACGAGCAGTACTTC.

This clone showed up just once. This rearrangement joins TRBV10-3 to TRBJ1-6; D is uncertain. Trimming left V 5 bases short and J 7 bases short, with 6 bases between. The V gene's germline CDR1 is ENHRY and CDR2 SYGVKD. The CDR3 consists of 12 residues. The CDR3 protein is CAISTANSPLHF. The CDR3 nucleotides are TGTGCCATCAGTACAGCCAATTCACCCCTCCACTTT.

The gene calls are TRBV5-1 and TRBJ2-5; tentative D call: TRBD1 (5 bases). The CDR3 sequence is 14 residues long. The V end lost 5 bases, the J end lost 0 bases, and 11 bases lay between the germline ends. CDR1 and CDR2 from the germline V gene are SGHRS and YFSETQ. The CDR3 protein is CASRSRVYQETQYF. DNA for the CDR3: TGCGCCAGCAGAAGCAGGGTGTACCAAGAGACCCAGTACTTC.

This sequence joins TRBV27 and TRBJ2-7; 12 bases agree with TRBD2. Germline assignment: CDR1 MNHEY and CDR2 SMNVEV (reference sequence). V dropped 5 bases and J dropped 0; count of bases not matched to a gene: 5. CDR3 length: 16 residues. DNA for the CDR3: TGTGCCAGCAGTACTAGCGGGAGGCTTAACTCCTACGAGCAGTACTTC. Translation: CASSTSGRLNSYEQYF.

J is TRBJ1-2 and V is TRBV28; TRBD1 is a possible D gene (6 bases). CDR1 is MDHEN, CDR2 SYDVKM, per germline. V dropped 6 bases and J dropped 2 bases, with 10 bases sitting between them. CDR3 size: 13 residues. CDR3: CASSSDRNYGYTF. In nucleotides, the CDR3 is TGTGCCAGCAGCTCTGACAGGAACTATGGCTACACCTTC.

This rearrangement joins TRBV3-1 (or the pseudogene TRBV3-2) to TRBJ2-3, with 8 bases that match TRBD2. This CDR3 comprises 18 residues. The germline gives CDR1 LGHDT, CDR2 YNNKEL (reference sequence). Germline trimming cut 4 bases from V and 2 bases from J; bases unmatched to any gene: 14. CDR3 protein: CASSPTGTSRADTDTQYF. The CDR3 DNA follows: TGTGCCAGCAGCCCCACCGGGACTAGTCGGGCCGACACAGATACGCAGTATTTT.